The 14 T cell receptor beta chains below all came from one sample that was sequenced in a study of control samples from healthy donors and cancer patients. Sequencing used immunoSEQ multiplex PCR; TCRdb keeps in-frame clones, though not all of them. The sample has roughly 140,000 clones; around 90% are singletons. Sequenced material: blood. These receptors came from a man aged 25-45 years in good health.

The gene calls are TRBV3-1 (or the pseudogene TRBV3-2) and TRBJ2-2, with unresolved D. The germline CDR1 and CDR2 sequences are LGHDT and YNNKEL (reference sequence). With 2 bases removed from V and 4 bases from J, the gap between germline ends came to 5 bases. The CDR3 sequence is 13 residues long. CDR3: CASSQSPTGELFF. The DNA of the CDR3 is TGTGCCAGCAGCCAATCCCCCACCGGGGAGCTGTTTTTT.

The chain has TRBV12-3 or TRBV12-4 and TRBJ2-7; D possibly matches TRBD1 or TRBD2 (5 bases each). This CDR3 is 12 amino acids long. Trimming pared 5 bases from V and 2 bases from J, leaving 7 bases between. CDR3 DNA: TGTGCCAGCAGTGAGGGGCCCTACGAGCAGTACTTC. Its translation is CASSEGPYEQYF.

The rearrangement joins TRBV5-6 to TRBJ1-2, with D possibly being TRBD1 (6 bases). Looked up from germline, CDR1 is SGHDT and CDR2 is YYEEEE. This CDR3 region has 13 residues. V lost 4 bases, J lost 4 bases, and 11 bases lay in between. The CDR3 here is CASSPQGFYGYTF. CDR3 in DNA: TGTGCCAGCAGCCCACAGGGATTCTATGGCTACACCTTC.

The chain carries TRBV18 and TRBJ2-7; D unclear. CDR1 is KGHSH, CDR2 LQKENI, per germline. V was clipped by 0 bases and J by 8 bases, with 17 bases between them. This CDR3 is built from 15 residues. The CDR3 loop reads CASSPPSESTIKQYF. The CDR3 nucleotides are TGTGCCAGCTCACCACCCTCGGAGTCTACGATTAAGCAGTACTTC.

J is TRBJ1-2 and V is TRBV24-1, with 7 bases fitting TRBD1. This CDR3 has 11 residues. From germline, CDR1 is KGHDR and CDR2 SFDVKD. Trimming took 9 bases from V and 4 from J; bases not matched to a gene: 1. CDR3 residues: CATRDSYGYTF. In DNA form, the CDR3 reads TGTGCCACCCGGGACAGCTATGGCTACACCTTC.

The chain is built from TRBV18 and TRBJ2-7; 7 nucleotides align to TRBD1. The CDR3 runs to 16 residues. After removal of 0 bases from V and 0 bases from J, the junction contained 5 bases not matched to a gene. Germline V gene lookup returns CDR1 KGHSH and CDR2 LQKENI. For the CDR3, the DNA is TGTGCCAGCTCACCACCGAGGCAGGGGGTCTCCTACGAGCAGTACTTC. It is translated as CASSPPRQGVSYEQYF.

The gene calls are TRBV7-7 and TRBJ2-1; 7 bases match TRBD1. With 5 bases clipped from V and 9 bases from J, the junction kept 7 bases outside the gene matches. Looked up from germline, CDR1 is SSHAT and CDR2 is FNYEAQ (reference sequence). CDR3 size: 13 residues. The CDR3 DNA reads TGTGCCAGCAGCACAAACAGGGGCGGTGAGCAGTTCTTC. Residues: CASSTNRGGEQFF.

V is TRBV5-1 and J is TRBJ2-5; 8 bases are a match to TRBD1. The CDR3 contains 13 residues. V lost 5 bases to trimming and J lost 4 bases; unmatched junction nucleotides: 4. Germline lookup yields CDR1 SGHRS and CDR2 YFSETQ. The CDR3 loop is CASSMDRAETQYF. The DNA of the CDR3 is TGCGCCAGCAGTATGGACAGGGCAGAGACCCAGTACTTC.

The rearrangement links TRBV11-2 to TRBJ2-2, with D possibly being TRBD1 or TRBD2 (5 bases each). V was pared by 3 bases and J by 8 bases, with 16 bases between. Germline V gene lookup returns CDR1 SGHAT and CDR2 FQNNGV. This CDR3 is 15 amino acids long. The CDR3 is CASSFTGAMGGELFF. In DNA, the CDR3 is TGTGCCAGCAGCTTTACCGGGGCAATGGGGGGGGAGCTGTTTTTT.

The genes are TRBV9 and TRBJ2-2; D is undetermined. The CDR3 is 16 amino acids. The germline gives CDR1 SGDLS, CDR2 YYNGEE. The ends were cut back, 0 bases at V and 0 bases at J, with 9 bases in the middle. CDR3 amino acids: CASSVAVYANTGELFF. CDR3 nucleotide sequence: TGTGCCAGCAGCGTAGCCGTTTACGCGAACACCGGGGAGCTGTTTTTT.

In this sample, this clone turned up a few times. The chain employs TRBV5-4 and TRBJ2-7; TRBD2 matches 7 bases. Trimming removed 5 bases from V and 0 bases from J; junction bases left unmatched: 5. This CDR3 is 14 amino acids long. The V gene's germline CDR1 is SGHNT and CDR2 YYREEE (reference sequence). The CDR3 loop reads CASSGGGTSYEQYF. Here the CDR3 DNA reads TGTGCCAGCAGTGGGGGGGGGACCTCCTACGAGCAGTACTTC.

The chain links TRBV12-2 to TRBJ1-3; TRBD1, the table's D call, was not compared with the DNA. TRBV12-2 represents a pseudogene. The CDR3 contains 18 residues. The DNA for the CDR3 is TGTGCAAGTCGCTTAGATGGTGGTGGAGACAGGGGGAGAAACACCATATATTTT. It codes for CASRLDGGGDRGRNTIYF.

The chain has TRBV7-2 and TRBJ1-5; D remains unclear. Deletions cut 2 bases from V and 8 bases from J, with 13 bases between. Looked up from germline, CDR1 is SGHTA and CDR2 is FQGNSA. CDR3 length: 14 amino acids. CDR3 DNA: TGTGCCAGCAGCTTATCGGTTGGTGGTAAGCCCCAGCATTTT. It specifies CASSLSVGGKPQHF.

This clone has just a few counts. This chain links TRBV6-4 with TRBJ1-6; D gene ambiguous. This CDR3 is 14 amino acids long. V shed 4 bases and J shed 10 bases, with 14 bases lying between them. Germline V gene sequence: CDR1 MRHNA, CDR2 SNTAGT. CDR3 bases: TGTGCCAGCAGTGGAGGAGGGCACCGGTCACCCCTCCACTTT. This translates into CASSGGGHRSPLHF.